These 5 T cell receptor beta chains originate from one sample sequenced in a study of human thymus T cells. Only in-frame clones appear in the TCRdb table, and some are missing; sequencing was by immunoSEQ multiplex PCR. Here the sample spans around 130,000 clones, around 95% being singletons. Thymus pieces cut out during corrective heart surgery were the tissue that was used. The sample consisted of thymus tissue. The source is a boy under two years old with a congenital heart defect but otherwise immunologically healthy.

The chain is built from TRBV28 and TRBJ1-5; D remains unclear. In germline, CDR1 is MDHEN, CDR2 SYDVKM. The CDR3 loop spans 17 amino acids. V lost 6 bases to trimming and J lost 0 bases, with 18 bases between them. CDR3 residues: CASRQQHLLDSNQPQHF. CDR3 in DNA: TGTGCCAGCAGACAGCAACACCTTCTCGATAGCAATCAGCCCCAGCATTTT.

The rearrangement uses TRBV6-5 and TRBJ2-7; 11 bases align to TRBD2. Germline loops: CDR1 MNHEY, CDR2 SVGAGI. The CDR3 consists of 13 residues. With V trimmed by 8 bases and J by 1 base, 1 base remained unmatched. CDR3 region: CASGTSGSYEQYF. In DNA, the CDR3 is TGTGCCAGCGGGACTAGCGGTTCCTACGAGCAGTACTTC.

This chain links TRBV30 with TRBJ1-2, with unresolved D. This CDR3 contains 13 residues. Germline loops: CDR1 GTSNPN, CDR2 SVGIG (reference sequence). Trimming took off 4 bases at V and 1 base at J, with 10 bases between the two ends. This CDR3 is CAWTTDVNYGYTF. The CDR3 DNA reads TGTGCCTGGACGACGGACGTTAACTATGGCTACACCTTC.

This clone was observed a single time. This chain connects TRBV28 to TRBJ2-7; TRBD1 agrees at 11 bases. The CDR3 loop spans 14 amino acids. V trimming: 2 bases; J trimming: 3 bases; junction bases outside the gene matches: 0. CDR1 and CDR2 (germline): MDHEN, SYDVKM. The CDR3 region is CASSLGTGGYEQYF. CDR3 DNA: TGTGCCAGCAGTTTAGGGACAGGGGGCTACGAGCAGTACTTC.

The V call is TRBV4-3, the J call TRBJ1-3; no definite D call. V lost 3 bases and J 4 bases, leaving 13 bases between the germline ends. The CDR3 consists of 15 residues. The V gene's germline CDR1 is LGHNA and CDR2 YSLEER. Written as DNA, the CDR3 is TGCGCCAGCAGCCACCTATATAGCGGGGGAAACACCATATATTTT. Protein: CASSHLYSGGNTIYF.